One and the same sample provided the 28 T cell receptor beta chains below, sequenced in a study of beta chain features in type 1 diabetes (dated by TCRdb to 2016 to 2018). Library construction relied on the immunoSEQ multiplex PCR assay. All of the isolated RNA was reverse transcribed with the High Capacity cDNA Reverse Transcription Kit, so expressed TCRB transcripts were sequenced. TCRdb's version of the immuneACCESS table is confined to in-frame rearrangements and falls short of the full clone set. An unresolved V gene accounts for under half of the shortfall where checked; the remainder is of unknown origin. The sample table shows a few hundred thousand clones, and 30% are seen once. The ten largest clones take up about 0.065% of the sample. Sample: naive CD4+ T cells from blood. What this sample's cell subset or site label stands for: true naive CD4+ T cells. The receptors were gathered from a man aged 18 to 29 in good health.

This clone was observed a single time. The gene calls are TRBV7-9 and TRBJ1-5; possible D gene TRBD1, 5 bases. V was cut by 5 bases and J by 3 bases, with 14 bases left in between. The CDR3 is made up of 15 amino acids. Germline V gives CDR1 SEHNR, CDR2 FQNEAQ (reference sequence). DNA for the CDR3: TGTGCCAGCAGCCCCACAGGATTCGACAATCAGCCCCAGCATTTT. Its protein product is CASSPTGFDNQPQHF.

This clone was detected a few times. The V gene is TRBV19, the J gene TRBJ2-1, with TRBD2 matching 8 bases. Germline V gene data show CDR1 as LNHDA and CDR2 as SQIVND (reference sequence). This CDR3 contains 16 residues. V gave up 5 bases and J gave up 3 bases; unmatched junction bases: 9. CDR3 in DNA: TGTGCCAGTAGTTCCCGACTAGCGTCAATCTACAATGAGCAGTTCTTC. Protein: CASSSRLASIYNEQFF.

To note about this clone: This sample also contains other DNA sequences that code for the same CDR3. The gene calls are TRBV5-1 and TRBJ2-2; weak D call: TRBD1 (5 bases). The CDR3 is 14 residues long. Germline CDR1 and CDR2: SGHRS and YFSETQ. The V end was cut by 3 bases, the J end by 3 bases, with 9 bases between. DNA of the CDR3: TGCGCCAGCAGCTCGCAGGGCGACACCGGGGAGCTGTTTTTT. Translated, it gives CASSSQGDTGELFF.

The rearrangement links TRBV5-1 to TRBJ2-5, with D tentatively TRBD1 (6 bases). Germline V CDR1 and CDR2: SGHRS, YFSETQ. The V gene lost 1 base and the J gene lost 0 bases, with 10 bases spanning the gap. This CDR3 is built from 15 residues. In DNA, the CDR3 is TGCGCCAGCAGCTTGACCCACAGGGACCAAGAGACCCAGTACTTC. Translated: CASSLTHRDQETQYF.

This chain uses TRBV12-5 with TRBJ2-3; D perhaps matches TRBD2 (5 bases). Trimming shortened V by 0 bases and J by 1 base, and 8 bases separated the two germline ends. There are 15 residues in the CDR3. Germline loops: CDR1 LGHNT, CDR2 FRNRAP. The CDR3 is CASGLVAGGTDTQYF. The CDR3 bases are TGTGCTAGTGGTTTGGTGGCGGGCGGCACAGATACGCAGTATTTT.

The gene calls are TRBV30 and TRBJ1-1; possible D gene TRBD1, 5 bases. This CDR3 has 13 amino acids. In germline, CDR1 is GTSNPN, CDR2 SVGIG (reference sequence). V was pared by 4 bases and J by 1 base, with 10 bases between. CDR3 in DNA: TGTGCCTGGAACCCCAGGGCGAACACTGAAGCTTTCTTT. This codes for CAWNPRANTEAFF.

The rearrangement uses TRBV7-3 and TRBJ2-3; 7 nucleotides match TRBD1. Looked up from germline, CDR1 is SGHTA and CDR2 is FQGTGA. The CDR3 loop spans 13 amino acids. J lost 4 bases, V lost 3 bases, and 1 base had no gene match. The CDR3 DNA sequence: TGTGCCAGCAGCTTGACAGGGTCAGATACGCAGTATTTT. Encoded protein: CASSLTGSDTQYF.

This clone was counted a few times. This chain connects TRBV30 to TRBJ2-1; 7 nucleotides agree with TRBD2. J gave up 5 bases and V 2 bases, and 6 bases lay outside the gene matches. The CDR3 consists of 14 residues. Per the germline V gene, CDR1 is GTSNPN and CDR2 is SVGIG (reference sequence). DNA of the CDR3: TGTGCCTGGAGTCGACGGGGGACTAACAATGAGCAGTTCTTC. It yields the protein CAWSRRGTNNEQFF.

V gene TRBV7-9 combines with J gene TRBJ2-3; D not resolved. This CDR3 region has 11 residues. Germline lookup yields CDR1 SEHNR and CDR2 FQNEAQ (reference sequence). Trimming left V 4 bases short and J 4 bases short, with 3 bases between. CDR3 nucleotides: TGTGCCAGCAGCTGGGCAGATACGCAGTATTTT. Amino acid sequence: CASSWADTQYF.

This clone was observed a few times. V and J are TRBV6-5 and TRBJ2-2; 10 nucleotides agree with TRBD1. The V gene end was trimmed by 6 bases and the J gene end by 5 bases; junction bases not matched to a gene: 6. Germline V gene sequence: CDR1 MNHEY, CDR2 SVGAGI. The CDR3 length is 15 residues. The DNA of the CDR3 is TGTGCCAGCAGCTCGGGACAGGGGATAACCGGGGAGCTGTTTTTT. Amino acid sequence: CASSSGQGITGELFF.

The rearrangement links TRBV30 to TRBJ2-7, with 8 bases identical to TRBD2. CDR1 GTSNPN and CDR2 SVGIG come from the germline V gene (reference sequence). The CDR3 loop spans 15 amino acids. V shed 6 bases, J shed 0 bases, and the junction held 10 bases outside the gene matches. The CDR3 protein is CACKIPGLVSYEQYF. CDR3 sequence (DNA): TGTGCCTGTAAAATTCCGGGACTAGTCTCCTACGAGCAGTACTTC.

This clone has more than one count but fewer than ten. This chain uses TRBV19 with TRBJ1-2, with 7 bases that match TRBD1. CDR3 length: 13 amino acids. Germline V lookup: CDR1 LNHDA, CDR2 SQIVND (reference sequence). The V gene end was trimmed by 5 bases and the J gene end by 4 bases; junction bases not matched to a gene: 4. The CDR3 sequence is CASSPRDSYGYTF. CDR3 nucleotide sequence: TGTGCCAGTAGTCCGCGGGACAGCTATGGCTACACCTTC.

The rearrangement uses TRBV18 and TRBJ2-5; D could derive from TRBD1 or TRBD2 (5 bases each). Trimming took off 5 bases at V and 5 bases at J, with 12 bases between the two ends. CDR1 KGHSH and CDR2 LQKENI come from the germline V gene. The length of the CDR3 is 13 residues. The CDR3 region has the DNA TGTGCCAGCTCAGGGGACCTCTTGGAGACCCAGTACTTC. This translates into CASSGDLLETQYF. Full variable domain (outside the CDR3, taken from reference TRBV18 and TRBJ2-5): NAGVMQNPRHLVRRRGQEARLRCSPMKGHSHVYWYRQLPEEGLKFMVYLQKENIIDESGMPKERFSAEFPKEGPSILRIQQVVRGDSAAYFCASSGDLLETQYFGPGTRLLVL.

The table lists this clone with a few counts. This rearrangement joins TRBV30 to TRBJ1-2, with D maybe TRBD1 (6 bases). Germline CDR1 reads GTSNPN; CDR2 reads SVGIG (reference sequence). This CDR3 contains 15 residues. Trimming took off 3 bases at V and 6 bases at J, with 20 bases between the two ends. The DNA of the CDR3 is TGTGCCTGGAGGGACCTGGGAGGACAGCGCGATGGCTACACCTTC. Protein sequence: CAWRDLGGQRDGYTF.

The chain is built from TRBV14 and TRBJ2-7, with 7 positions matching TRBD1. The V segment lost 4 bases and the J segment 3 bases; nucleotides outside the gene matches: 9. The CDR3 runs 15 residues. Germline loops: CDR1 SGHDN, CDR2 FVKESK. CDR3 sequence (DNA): TGTGCCAGCAGCCGACTACAGGGGACAAGCTACGAGCAGTACTTC. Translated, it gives CASSRLQGTSYEQYF.

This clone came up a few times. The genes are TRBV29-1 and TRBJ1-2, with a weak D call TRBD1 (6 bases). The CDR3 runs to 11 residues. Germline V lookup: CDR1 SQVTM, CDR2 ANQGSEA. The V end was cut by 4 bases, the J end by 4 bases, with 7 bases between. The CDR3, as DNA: TGCAGCGTTGCGGACAGCTATGGCTACACCTTC. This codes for CSVADSYGYTF. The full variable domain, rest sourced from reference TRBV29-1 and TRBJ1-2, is SAVISQKPSRDICQRGTSLTIQCQVDSQVTMMFWYRQQPGQSLTLIATANQGSEATYESGFVIDKFPISRPNLTFSTLTVSNMSPEDSSIYLCSVADSYGYTFGSGTRLTVV.

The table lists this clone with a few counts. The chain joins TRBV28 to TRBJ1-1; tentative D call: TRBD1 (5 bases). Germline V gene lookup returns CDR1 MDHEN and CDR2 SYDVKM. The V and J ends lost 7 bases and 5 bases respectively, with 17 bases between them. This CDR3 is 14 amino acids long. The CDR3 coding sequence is TGTGCCAGCATCTTGAGGGGCTCGGTAACTGAAGCTTTCTTT. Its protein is CASILRGSVTEAFF.

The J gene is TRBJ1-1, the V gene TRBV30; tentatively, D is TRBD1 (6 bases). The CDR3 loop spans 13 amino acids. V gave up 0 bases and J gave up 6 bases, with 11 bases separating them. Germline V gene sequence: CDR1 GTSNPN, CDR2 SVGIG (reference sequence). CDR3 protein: CAWSVEGEAEAFF. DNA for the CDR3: TGTGCCTGGAGTGTCGAGGGGGAGGCTGAAGCTTTCTTT.

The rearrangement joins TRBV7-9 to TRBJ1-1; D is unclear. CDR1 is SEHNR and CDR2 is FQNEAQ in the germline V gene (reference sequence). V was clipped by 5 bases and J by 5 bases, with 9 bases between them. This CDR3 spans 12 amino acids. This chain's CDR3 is CASSLKGTEAFF. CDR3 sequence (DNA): TGTGCCAGCAGCCTCAAGGGAACTGAAGCTTTCTTT.

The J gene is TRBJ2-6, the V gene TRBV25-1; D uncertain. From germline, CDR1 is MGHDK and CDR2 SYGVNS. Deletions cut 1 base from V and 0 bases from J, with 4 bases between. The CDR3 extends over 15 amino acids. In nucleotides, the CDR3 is TGTGCCAGCAGTGAATTGGGCTCTGGGGCCAACGTCCTGACTTTC. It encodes CASSELGSGANVLTF. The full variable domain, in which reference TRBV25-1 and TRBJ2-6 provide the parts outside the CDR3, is EADIYQTPRYLVIGTGKKITLECSQTMGHDKMYWYQQDPGMELHLIHYSYGVNSTEKGDLSSESTVSRIRTEHFPLTLESARPSHTSQYLCASSELGSGANVLTFGAGSRLTVL.

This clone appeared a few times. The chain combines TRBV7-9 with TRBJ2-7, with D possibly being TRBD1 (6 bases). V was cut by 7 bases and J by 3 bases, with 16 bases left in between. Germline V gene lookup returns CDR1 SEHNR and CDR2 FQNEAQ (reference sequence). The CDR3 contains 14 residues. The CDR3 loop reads CASTQYRADYEQYF. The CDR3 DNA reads TGTGCCAGCACCCAGTACAGGGCGGACTACGAGCAGTACTTC. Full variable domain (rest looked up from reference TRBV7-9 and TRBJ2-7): DTGVSQNPRHKITKRGQNVTFRCDPISEHNRLYWYRQTLGQGPEFLTYFQNEAQLEKSRLLSDRFSAERPKGSFSTLEIQRTEQGDSAMYLCASTQYRADYEQYFGPGTRLTVT.

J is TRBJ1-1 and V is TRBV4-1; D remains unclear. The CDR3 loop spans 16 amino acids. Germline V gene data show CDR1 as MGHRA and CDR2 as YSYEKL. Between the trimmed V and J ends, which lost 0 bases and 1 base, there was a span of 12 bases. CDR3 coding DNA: TGCGCCAGCAGCCAAGAGAAGAAAAATAAGAACACTGAAGCTTTCTTT. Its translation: CASSQEKKNKNTEAFF.

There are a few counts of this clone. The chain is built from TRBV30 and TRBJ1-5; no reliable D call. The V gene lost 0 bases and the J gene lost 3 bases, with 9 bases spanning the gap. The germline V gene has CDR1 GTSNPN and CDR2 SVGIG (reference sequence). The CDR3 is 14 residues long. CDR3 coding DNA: TGTGCCTGGAGTGTTTGGCAGAACAATCAGCCCCAGCATTTT. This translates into CAWSVWQNNQPQHF.

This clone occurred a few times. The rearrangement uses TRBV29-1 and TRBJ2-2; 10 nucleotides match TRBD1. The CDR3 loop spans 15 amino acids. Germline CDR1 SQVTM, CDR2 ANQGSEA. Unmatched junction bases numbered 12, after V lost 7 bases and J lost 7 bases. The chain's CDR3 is CSASVGTGDDGELFF. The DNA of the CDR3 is TGCAGCGCCTCCGTCGGGACAGGGGACGACGGGGAGCTGTTTTTT.

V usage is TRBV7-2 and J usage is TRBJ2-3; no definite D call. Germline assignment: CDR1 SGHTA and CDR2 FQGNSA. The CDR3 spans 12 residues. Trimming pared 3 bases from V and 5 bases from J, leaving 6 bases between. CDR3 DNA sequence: TGTGCCAGCAGCTTCGTGGGAGATACGCAGTATTTT. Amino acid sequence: CASSFVGDTQYF.

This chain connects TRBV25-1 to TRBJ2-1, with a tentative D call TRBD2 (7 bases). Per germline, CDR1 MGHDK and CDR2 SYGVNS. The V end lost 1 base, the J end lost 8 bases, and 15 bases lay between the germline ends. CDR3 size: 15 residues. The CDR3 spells CASSESPRGAHEQFF. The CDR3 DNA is TGTGCCAGCAGTGAATCTCCCCGGGGGGCCCATGAGCAGTTCTTC.

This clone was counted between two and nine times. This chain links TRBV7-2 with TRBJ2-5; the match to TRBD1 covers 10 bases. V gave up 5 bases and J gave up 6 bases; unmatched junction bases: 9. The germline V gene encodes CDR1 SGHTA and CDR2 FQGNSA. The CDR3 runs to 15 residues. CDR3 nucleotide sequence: TGTGCCAGCAGCCCGGACAGGGGGAACCTACAGACCCAGTACTTC. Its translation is CASSPDRGNLQTQYF.

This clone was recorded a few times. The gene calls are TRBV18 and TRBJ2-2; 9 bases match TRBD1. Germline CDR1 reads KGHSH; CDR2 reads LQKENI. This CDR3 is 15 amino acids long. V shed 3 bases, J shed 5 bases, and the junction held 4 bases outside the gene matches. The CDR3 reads CASSPGQGETGELFF. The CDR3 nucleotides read TGTGCCAGCTCACCGGGACAGGGTGAAACCGGGGAGCTGTTTTTT.